This T cell receptor beta chain emerged from a study of T-cell memory formation after mild COVID-19. CDR3 length equals 12 residues. CDR1 SNHLY and CDR2 FYNNEI come from the germline V gene. V shed 7 bases and J shed 7 bases, with 13 bases lying between them. TCRdb itself ran the 5' RACE reads through MiXCR, one entry per CDR3 protein. Of 200,000 to 300,000 distinct CDR3 sequences listed, over 15% were seen once; the top ten hold 20% to 25%. The table lists this clonotype with a few counts. The V and J genes are TRBV2 and TRBJ1-2; D may be TRBD1 (6 bases). The TCR originated in a man younger than 35 who had mild COVID-19 (a few samples of this study predate the infection). Cell type and time point are not known. Material for sequencing was PBMCs or a T cell subset sorted from them (not recorded which). The CDR3 here is CASIYRDGGYTF. The CDR3 coding sequence is TGTGCCAGCATATACAGGGATGGTGGCTACACCTTC.